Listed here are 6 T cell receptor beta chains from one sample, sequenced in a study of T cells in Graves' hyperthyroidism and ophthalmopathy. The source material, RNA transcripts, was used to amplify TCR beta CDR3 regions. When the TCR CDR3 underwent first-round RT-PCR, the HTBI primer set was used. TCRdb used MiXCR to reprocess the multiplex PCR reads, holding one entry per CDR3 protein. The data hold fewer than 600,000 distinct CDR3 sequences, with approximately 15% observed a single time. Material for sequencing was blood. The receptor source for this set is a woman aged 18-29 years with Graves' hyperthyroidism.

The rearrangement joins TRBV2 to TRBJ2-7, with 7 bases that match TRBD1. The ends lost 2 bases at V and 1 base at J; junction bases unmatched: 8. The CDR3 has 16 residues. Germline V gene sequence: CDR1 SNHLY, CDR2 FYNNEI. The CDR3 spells CASSEPGGRSSYEQYF. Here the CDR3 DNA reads TGTGCCAGCAGTGAACCAGGGGGAAGAAGTTCCTACGAGCAGTACTTC.

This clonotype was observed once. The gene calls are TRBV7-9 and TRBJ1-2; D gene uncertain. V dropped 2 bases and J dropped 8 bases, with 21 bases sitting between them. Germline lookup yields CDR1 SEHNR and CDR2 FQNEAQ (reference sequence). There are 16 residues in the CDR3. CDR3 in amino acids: CASSLMGGPYMGGYTF. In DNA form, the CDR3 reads TGTGCCAGCAGCTTAATGGGAGGGCCCTATATGGGAGGCTACACCTTC.

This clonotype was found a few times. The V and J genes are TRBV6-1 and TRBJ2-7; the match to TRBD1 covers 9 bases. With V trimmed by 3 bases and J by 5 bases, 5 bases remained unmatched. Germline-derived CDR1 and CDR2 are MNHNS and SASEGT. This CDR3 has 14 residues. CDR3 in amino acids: CASSEWGQGHEQYF. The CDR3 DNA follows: TGTGCCAGCAGTGAGTGGGGACAGGGCCACGAGCAGTACTTC.

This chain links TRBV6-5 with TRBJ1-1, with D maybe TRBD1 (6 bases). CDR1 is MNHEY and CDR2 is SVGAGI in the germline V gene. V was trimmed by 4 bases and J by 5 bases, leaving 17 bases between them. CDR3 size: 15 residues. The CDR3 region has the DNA TGTGCCAGCAGTTCTGGGGGCCCCCAAGGGACTGAAGCTTTCTTT. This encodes CASSSGGPQGTEAFF.

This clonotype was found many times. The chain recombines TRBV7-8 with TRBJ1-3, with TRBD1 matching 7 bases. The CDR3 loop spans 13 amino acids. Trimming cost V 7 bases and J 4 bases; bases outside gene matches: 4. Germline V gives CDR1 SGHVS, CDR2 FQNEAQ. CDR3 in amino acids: CASIQGGGNTIYF. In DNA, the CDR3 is TGTGCCAGCATCCAGGGGGGGGGAAACACCATATATTTT.

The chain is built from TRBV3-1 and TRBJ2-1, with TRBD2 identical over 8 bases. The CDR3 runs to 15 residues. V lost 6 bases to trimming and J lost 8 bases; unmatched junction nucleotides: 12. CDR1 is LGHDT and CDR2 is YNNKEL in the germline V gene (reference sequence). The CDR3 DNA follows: TGTGCCAGCAGTCGACCCGGGACTAGTGGGTATGAGCAGTTCTTC. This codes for CASSRPGTSGYEQFF.